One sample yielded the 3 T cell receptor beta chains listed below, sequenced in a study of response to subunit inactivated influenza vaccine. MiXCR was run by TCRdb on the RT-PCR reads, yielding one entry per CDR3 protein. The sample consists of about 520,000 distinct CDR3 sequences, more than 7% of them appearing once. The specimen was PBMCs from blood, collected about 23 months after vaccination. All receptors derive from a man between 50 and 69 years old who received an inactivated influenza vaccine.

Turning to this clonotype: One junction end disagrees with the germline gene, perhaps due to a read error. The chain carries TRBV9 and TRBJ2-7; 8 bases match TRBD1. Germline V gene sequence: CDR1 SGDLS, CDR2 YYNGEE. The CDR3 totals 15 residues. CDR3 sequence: CASSTSGTGSHEQYF. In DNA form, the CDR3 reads TGTGCCAGCAGCACCTCCGGGACAGGCTCCCACGAGCAGTACTTC.

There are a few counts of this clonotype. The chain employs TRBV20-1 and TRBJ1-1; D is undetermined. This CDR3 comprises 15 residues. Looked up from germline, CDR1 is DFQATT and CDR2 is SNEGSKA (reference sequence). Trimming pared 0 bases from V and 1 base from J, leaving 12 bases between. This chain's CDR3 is CSARDLLRPNTEAFF. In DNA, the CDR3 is TGCAGTGCTAGAGATTTGTTACGGCCGAACACTGAAGCTTTCTTT.

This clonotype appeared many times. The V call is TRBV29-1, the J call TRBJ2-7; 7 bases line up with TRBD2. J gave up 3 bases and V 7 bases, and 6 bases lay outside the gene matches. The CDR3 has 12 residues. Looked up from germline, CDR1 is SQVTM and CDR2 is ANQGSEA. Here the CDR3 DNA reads TGCAGCGCTGGGGGGGATGACTACGAGCAGTACTTC. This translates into CSAGGDDYEQYF.